In this sample, the clone carrying this T cell receptor (beta chain) turned up a few times. TCRdb's copy holds only in-frame clones and misses some; the assay was immunoSEQ multiplex PCR. The data hold 75,000 to 90,000 clones, with 86% observed a single time. This sample was included in a study of blood T cell repertoires in COVID-19. Background on the study: The analysed material was cDNA or gDNA that came from T cells, B-cell-depleted T cells, or PBMCs.

The CDR3 runs to 14 residues. Trimming cost V 5 bases and J 7 bases; bases outside gene matches: 7. The germline V gene has CDR1 SGHVS and CDR2 FNYEAQ. The TCR originated in a man aged 50-59 years with active or convalescent COVID-19. The V call is TRBV7-6, the J call TRBJ1-4; 7 nucleotides align to TRBD1. The sequencing sample was made of peripheral blood. As DNA, the CDR3 is TGTGCCAGCAGCGAGGGGGCACGAGGTGAAAAACTGTTTTTT. Its protein is CASSEGARGEKLFF.